The 5 T cell receptor beta chains below come from one sample, sequenced in a study of blood T cell repertoires in COVID-19. Profiling relied on immunoSEQ multiplex PCR, and the TCRdb table lists in-frame clones only, not all of them. The data contain around 190,000 clones, more than 70% of them singletons. The source material was peripheral blood. Receptors were obtained from a man over 45 with COVID-19, enrolled during active disease.

This chain uses TRBV24-1 with TRBJ1-2; D possibly corresponds to TRBD1 (5 bases). This CDR3 region has 13 residues. Looked up from germline, CDR1 is KGHDR and CDR2 is SFDVKD. The ends were cut back, 4 bases at V and 3 bases at J, with 8 bases in the middle. As DNA, the CDR3 is TGTGCCACCAGTGAGGGGCCCCACTATGGCTACACCTTC. This encodes CATSEGPHYGYTF.

The V call is TRBV6-5, the J call TRBJ2-3, with D perhaps TRBD1 (6 bases). Germline V gene sequence: CDR1 MNHEY, CDR2 SVGAGI. V dropped 4 bases and J dropped 4 bases, with 15 bases sitting between them. CDR3 length: 15 amino acids. CDR3 coding DNA: TGTGCCAGCAGTTCCCAGGGGTCTAGTGCAGATACGCAGTATTTT. Translation: CASSSQGSSADTQYF.

The CDR3 DNA sequence: TGTGCCAGCAGTCCAGGGGGCGATGAGACCCAGTACTTC. Amino acids: CASSPGGDETQYF. The V call is TRBV6-2 or TRBV6-3, the J call TRBJ2-5; 8 nucleotides agree with TRBD1. The CDR3 runs 13 residues. Losses at the gene ends were 5 bases for V and 5 bases for J; bases not matched to a gene: 4. CDR1 and CDR2 (germline): MNHEY, SVGEGT.

The chain combines TRBV13 with TRBJ2-7; TRBD1 matches at 7 bases. V trimming: 4 bases; J trimming: 3 bases; junction bases outside the gene matches: 9. The CDR3 length is 15 residues. Germline V lookup: CDR1 PRHDT, CDR2 FYEKMQ (reference sequence). The CDR3, as DNA: TGTGCCAGCAGCTCCCCTGACAGGGACGACTACGAGCAGTACTTC. Its translation: CASSSPDRDDYEQYF.

The chain uses TRBV19 and TRBJ2-3, with 8 bases that match TRBD2. The CDR3 is 16 amino acids. Trimming at V came to 0 bases and at J to 4 bases, leaving 6 bases not matched to a gene. Germline loops: CDR1 LNHDA, CDR2 SQIVND (reference sequence). CDR3 coding DNA: TGTGCCAGTAGTATAGACGGTCGGGGGGGGGCAGATACGCAGTATTTT. It yields the protein CASSIDGRGGADTQYF.